The text below deals with one T cell receptor beta chain. Its specificity is not known. TCRdb's copy holds only in-frame clones and misses some; the assay was immunoSEQ multiplex PCR. The sample includes about 59,000 clones, over 75% of them seen just once. Autoimmune disease history or systemic immunosuppression disqualified patients. This specimen belongs to a study of OX40 agonist ivuxolimab in advanced cancers. Notes on the study in general: Both CD4+ and CD8+ T cell populations in blood had undergone clonal expansion by week 6 at 0.1 to 3.0 mg/kg.

The CDR3 is 18 amino acids. V lost 1 base, J lost 5 bases, and 10 bases stayed unmatched. Germline-derived CDR1 and CDR2 are MNHNS and SASEGT. The chain has TRBV6-1 and TRBJ1-4; 10 bases align to TRBD1. Sequenced material: CD4+ or CD8+ T cells sorted from blood, taken in a trial of the OX40 agonist ivuxolimab. This clonotype was obtained from an adult with an advanced solid tumor such as melanoma, head and neck, liver or kidney cancer. The CDR3 spells CASSEVILRDRGNEKLFF. The CDR3 DNA follows: TGTGCCAGCAGTGAAGTGATTTTGAGGGACAGGGGAAATGAAAAACTGTTTTTT.